A selection of T cell receptor beta chains follows, all from one sample in a study of response to subunit inactivated influenza vaccine. TCRdb fed the RT-PCR reads into MiXCR, producing one record per CDR3 protein. This table holds 290,000 or so distinct CDR3 sequences, roughly 22% found once. The sample in question was PBMCs from blood, obtained less than 22 months after vaccination. The source is a man aged 50 to 69 who received an inactivated influenza vaccine. The CDR3 runs from the conserved cysteine through the conserved F or W. The order of the fields is clone size, J gene, D gene, V gene, CDR3 protein, CDR3 DNA. D genes are given only for firm matches. For some rows the clone size is stated as once, few or many, or as a class when expanded; others skip it.

few | TRBJ2-5 | . | TRBV7-2 | CASSLLPASETQYF | TGTGCCAGCAGCTTGTTACCCGCCTCAGAGACCCAGTACTTC
. | TRBJ2-7 | . | TRBV4-3 | CASSQDWARFSYEQYF | TGCGCCAGCAGCCAAGATTGGGCCAGGTTCTCCTACGAGCAGTACTTC
few | TRBJ2-1 | . | TRBV12-3/TRBV12-4 | CASSPPGQPTYNEQFF | TGTGCCAGCAGTCCACCGGGACAACCGACCTACAATGAGCAGTTCTTC
. | TRBJ2-7 | . | TRBV4-1 | CASSQWGTGEGEQYF | TGCGCCAGCAGCCAATGGGGGACGGGAGAGGGCGAGCAGTACTTC
. | TRBJ2-1 | TRBD2 | TRBV11-1 | CASSSPGTSGDSYNEQFF | TGTGCCAGCAGCTCTCCCGGGACTAGCGGGGACTCCTACAATGAGCAGTTCTTC
many | TRBJ1-2 | TRBD1 | TRBV24-1 | CATSDLRQGYGYTF | TGTGCCACCAGTGATCTCCGACAGGGGTATGGCTACACCTTC
. | TRBJ2-1 | TRBD2 | TRBV20-1 | CGIPGLAGGGEQFF | TGCGGAATACCGGGACTAGCGGGAGGGGGTGAGCAGTTCTTC
. | TRBJ2-7 | TRBD2 | TRBV28 | CASSLITTSGRYYEQYF | TGTGCCAGCAGTTTAATTACTACTAGCGGGAGGTACTACGAGCAGTACTTC
. | TRBJ1-5 | . | TRBV28 | CASSSGRQPQHF | TGTGCCAGCAGTTCGGGCCGACAGCCCCAGCATTTT
. | TRBJ1-1 | . | TRBV5-4 | CASTADSLNTEAFF | TGTGCCAGCACCGCGGACAGCTTGAACACTGAAGCTTTCTTT
few | TRBJ2-1 | . | TRBV7-8 | CASSLQDYSYNEQFF | TGTGCCAGCAGCTTACAGGACTATTCCTACAATGAGCAGTTCTTC
few | TRBJ1-1 | . | TRBV6-1 | CASSPNRLNTEAFF | TGTGCCAGCAGTCCCAACCGATTGAACACTGAAGCTTTCTTT
many | TRBJ2-3 | . | TRBV6-5 | CASSSGTITDTQYF | TGTGCCAGCAGTTCCGGGACGATCACAGATACGCAGTATTTT
few | TRBJ1-4 | . | TRBV14 | CASSQGQWIGEKLFF | TGTGCCAGCAGCCAAGGACAGTGGATTGGTGAAAAACTGTTTTTT
. | TRBJ2-1 | . | TRBV12-3/TRBV12-4 | CASSSRPEDEQFF | TGTGCCAGCAGTTCCCGCCCAGAGGATGAGCAGTTCTTC
. | TRBJ2-7 | TRBD2 | TRBV5-6 | CASSHGGASKEQYF | TGTGCCAGCAGCCACGGGGGGGCATCGAAAGAGCAGTACTTC
many | TRBJ2-3 | . | TRBV7-2 | CASSTLGDNTDTQYF | TGTGCCAGCAGCACCTTAGGGGATAACACAGATACGCAGTATTTT
many | TRBJ2-5 | TRBD2 | TRBV12-3/TRBV12-4 | CASSTRGGRETQYF | TGTGCCAGCAGTACCCGGGGGGGCAGGGAGACCCAGTACTTC
few | TRBJ1-3 | . | TRBV5-8 | CASSLALSSGNTIYF | TGTGCCAGCAGCTTGGCCCTTAGCTCTGGAAACACCATATATTTT
few | TRBJ2-2 | . | TRBV12-3/TRBV12-4 | CASRRTANTGELFF | TGTGCCAGCAGACGGACAGCGAACACCGGGGAGCTGTTTTTT
many | TRBJ1-1 | TRBD1 | TRBV12-3/TRBV12-4 | CASSLRDSSIEAFF | TGTGCCAGCAGTTTACGGGACAGCAGTATTGAAGCTTTCTTT
few | TRBJ1-1 | . | TRBV29-1 | CSVMPQGQNTEAFF | TGCAGCGTCATGCCACAGGGCCAGAACACTGAAGCTTTCTTT
. | TRBJ2-4 | TRBD2 | TRBV3-1 | CASSQVPLAGGRIQYF | TGTGCCAGCAGCCAAGTTCCCCTAGCGGGAGGGCGTATTCAGTACTTC
. | TRBJ1-1 | . | TRBV13 | CASSFEDENTEAFF | TGTGCCAGCAGCTTTGAAGACGAAAACACTGAAGCTTTCTTT